The clone carrying this TCR beta chain was seen many times. The TCR beta CDR3 regions underwent amplification from RNA transcripts. RT-PCR with HTBI primers came first, then second-round multiplex PCR. In TCRdb, the multiplex PCR reads were re-called with MiXCR into one record per CDR3 protein. The sample records about 640,000 distinct CDR3 sequences, about 40% being singletons. This sample is part of a study of Graves' ophthalmopathy and Graves' hyperthyroidism. Trimming stripped 1 base from V and 6 bases from J, with 10 bases between. Germline lookup yields CDR1 SGHVS and CDR2 FNYEAQ. This CDR3 comprises 14 residues. If patients had other autoimmune diseases, uncontrolled infections, pregnancy or lactation, they were excluded.

This chain joins TRBV7-6 and TRBJ1-5; a possible D gene is TRBD1 (5 bases). The receptor comes from an adult man with Graves' ophthalmopathy. Sequenced: peripheral blood. The CDR3 protein is CASSLGRGAQPQHF. The CDR3 region has the DNA TGTGCCAGCAGCTTAGGAAGGGGCGCTCAGCCCCAGCATTTT.